What follows are 21 T cell receptor beta chains derived from one specimen sequenced in a study of T cells after posttransplantation cyclophosphamide. Here immunoSEQ multiplex PCR was the method, and the copy in TCRdb shows in-frame clones only, minus some. Among about 52,000 clones listed, 85% to 95% were seen once. The sample comprised PBMCs. These receptors came from a woman aged 25 to 45 in good health and a related stem cell transplant donor.

This sequence joins TRBV5-1 and TRBJ2-3; TRBD2 agrees at 15 bases. The germline V gene has CDR1 SGHRS and CDR2 YFSETQ. J was trimmed by 0 bases and V by 8 bases; bases with no gene match: 10. The CDR3 is made up of 18 amino acids. This CDR3 reads CASQLPGLAGGSTDTQYF. The CDR3 coding sequence is TGCGCCAGTCAACTACCGGGACTAGCGGGGGGTAGCACAGATACGCAGTATTTT.

The chain uses TRBV7-2 and TRBJ1-4; D ambiguous. This CDR3 has 15 residues. Germline loops: CDR1 SGHTA, CDR2 FQGNSA. Trimming left V 5 bases short and J 8 bases short, with 18 bases between. The CDR3 coding sequence is TGTGCCAGCAGCCGTAAAGGTACCACGGAGGAAAAACTGTTTTTT. It is translated as CASSRKGTTEEKLFF.

The chain joins TRBV7-9 to TRBJ2-1, with TRBD1 as a possible D gene (6 bases). The V gene's germline CDR1 is SEHNR and CDR2 FQNEAQ (reference sequence). The CDR3 spans 16 residues. Trimming cost V 7 bases and J 6 bases, with 22 bases left between them. The CDR3 protein is CASNENRDNGGNEQFF. The CDR3 DNA sequence: TGTGCCAGCAACGAAAACCGGGACAACGGAGGCAATGAGCAGTTCTTC.

The chain is built from TRBV6-1 and TRBJ1-6; D is unresolved. This CDR3 is 13 amino acids long. V was trimmed by 7 bases and J by 9 bases, leaving 13 bases between them. Germline CDR1 MNHNS, CDR2 SASEGT. CDR3 coding DNA: TGTGCCAGCATGGGCGACGGAAGTTCACCCCTCCACTTT. This translates into CASMGDGSSPLHF.

CDR3 loop: CASSVGSGVYNEQFF. The DNA for the CDR3 is TGTGCCAGCAGCGTAGGTAGCGGGGTGTACAATGAGCAGTTCTTC. The chain employs TRBV9 and TRBJ2-1; the match to TRBD2 covers 8 bases. J was trimmed by 4 bases and V by 0 bases; bases with no gene match: 3. Germline CDR1 is SGDLS and CDR2 is YYNGEE. The CDR3 covers 15 residues. Combining the CDR3 with reference TRBV9 and TRBJ2-1 gives the whole variable domain DSGVTQTPKHLITATGQRVTLRCSPRSGDLSVYWYQQSLDQGLQFLIQYYNGEERAKGNILERFSAQQFPDLHSELNLSSLELGDSALYFCASSVGSGVYNEQFFGPGTRLTVL.

This rearrangement joins TRBV28 to TRBJ2-7, with a possible D match to TRBD2 (5 bases). The length of the CDR3 is 15 residues. V was trimmed by 6 bases and J by 4 bases, leaving 19 bases between them. CDR1 and CDR2 from the germline V gene are MDHEN and SYDVKM. The CDR3 loop reads CASRRPRGATYEQYF. CDR3 coding DNA: TGTGCCAGCAGGCGCCCTCGGGGAGCAACTTACGAGCAGTACTTC. Based on the CDR3 plus reference TRBV28 and TRBJ2-7, the full variable domain is DVKVTQSSRYLVKRTGEKVFLECVQDMDHENMFWYRQDPGLGLRLIYFSYDVKMKEKGDIPEGYSVSREKKERFSLILESASTNQTSMYLCASRRPRGATYEQYFGPGTRLTVT.

The chain couples TRBV19 to TRBJ2-2; tentative D call: TRBD1 (6 bases). This CDR3 contains 14 residues. Trimming cost V 5 bases and J 0 bases, with 7 bases left between them. CDR1 and CDR2 (germline): LNHDA, SQIVND (reference sequence). In DNA form, the CDR3 reads TGTGCCAGTAGTTGGGGGCCGAACACCGGGGAGCTGTTTTTT. The encoded protein is CASSWGPNTGELFF.

This chain connects TRBV5-1 to TRBJ1-2; D might be TRBD1 (6 bases). Trimming removed 0 bases from V and 2 bases from J, with 11 bases in between. From germline, CDR1 is SGHRS and CDR2 YFSETQ. The CDR3 is 15 amino acids. CDR3 in DNA: TGCGCCAGCAGCTTGGCTGCAGGGGAAAACTATGGCTACACCTTC. Protein sequence: CASSLAAGENYGYTF.

CDR3: CASTRQGSYNEQFF. Written as DNA, the CDR3 is TGTGCCAGCACTAGACAGGGATCCTACAATGAGCAGTTCTTC. The chain couples TRBV6-1 to TRBJ2-1; TRBD1 matches 7 bases. CDR1 is MNHNS and CDR2 is SASEGT in the germline V gene. This CDR3 is 14 amino acids long. The J segment lost 1 base and the V segment lost 7 bases, leaving 4 bases of the junction unmatched.

CDR3 DNA: TGTGCCAGCAGTTTTCTCTCGGGCAGGGGGGAAAAACTGTTTTTT. This sequence encodes CASSFLSGRGEKLFF. This sequence joins TRBV27 and TRBJ1-4; 7 bases align to TRBD1. With 3 bases clipped from V and 8 bases from J, the junction kept 9 bases outside the gene matches. This CDR3 region has 15 residues. Germline CDR1 and CDR2: MNHEY and SMNVEV (reference sequence).

The genes are TRBV30 and TRBJ1-3; D unclear. From germline, CDR1 is GTSNPN and CDR2 SVGIG (reference sequence). V was trimmed by 0 bases and J by 0 bases, leaving 12 bases between them. CDR3 length: 16 amino acids. CDR3 nucleotides: TGTGCCTGGAGTGTTCTGACTCGGAGCTCTGGAAACACCATATATTTT. Translating it yields CAWSVLTRSSGNTIYF. The full variable domain, rest sourced from reference TRBV30 and TRBJ1-3, is SQTIHQWPATLVQPVGSPLSLECTVEGTSNPNLYWYRQAAGRGLQLLFYSVGIGQISSEVPQNLSASRPQDRQFILSSKKLLLSDSGFYLCAWSVLTRSSGNTIYFGEGSWLTVV.

This chain connects TRBV25-1 to TRBJ1-4, with D unclear. Germline CDR1 and CDR2: MGHDK and SYGVNS. Trimming took off 2 bases at V and 4 bases at J, with 11 bases between the two ends. The CDR3 extends over 15 amino acids. This CDR3 is CASSEIGGFNEKLFF. CDR3 in DNA: TGTGCCAGCAGTGAAATTGGAGGGTTTAATGAAAAACTGTTTTTT.

This chain's CDR3 is CASRSAGAISTDTQYF. CDR3 bases: TGTGCCAGCAGATCAGCGGGTGCCATCTCCACAGATACGCAGTATTTT. This chain connects TRBV6-4 to TRBJ2-3; tentatively, D is TRBD2 (6 bases). Germline CDR1 reads MRHNA; CDR2 reads SNTAGT. CDR3 length equals 16 residues. V was pared by 6 bases and J by 2 bases, with 18 bases between.

The chain employs TRBV7-2 and TRBJ1-5, with 10 bases identical to TRBD1. Germline V gene lookup returns CDR1 SGHTA and CDR2 FQGNSA. The CDR3 totals 15 residues. With 1 base clipped from V and 7 bases from J, the junction kept 4 bases outside the gene matches. CDR3 residues: CASSLGGQGRQPQHF. For the CDR3, the DNA is TGTGCCAGCAGCTTAGGGGGACAGGGGAGACAGCCCCAGCATTTT.

The chain carries TRBV4-3 and TRBJ2-7; 7 positions match TRBD1. The germline V gene has CDR1 LGHNA and CDR2 YSLEER. V gave up 4 bases and J gave up 0 bases; unmatched junction bases: 12. This CDR3 comprises 17 residues. The CDR3 is CASSPQGGSRSSYEQYF. CDR3 bases: TGCGCCAGCAGCCCCCAAGGGGGCAGCCGGAGCTCCTACGAGCAGTACTTC.

This chain links TRBV16 with TRBJ2-5, with TRBD2 as a possible D gene (5 bases). Looked up from germline, CDR1 is KGHSY and CDR2 is FQNENV. The CDR3 consists of 13 residues. With 5 bases removed from V and 5 bases from J, the gap between germline ends came to 12 bases. The chain's CDR3 is CASSFGLMETQYF. In nucleotides, the CDR3 is TGTGCCAGCAGCTTCGGACTTATGGAGACCCAGTACTTC.

In this sample, this clone turned up a few times. CDR3 DNA: TGCGCCAGCAGCCAGCCCCGAGTGCTGAGGAACACCGGGGAGCTGTTTTTT. Residues: CASSQPRVLRNTGELFF. The V gene is TRBV4-1, the J gene TRBJ2-2, with D uncertain. Between the trimmed V and J ends, which lost 3 bases and 1 base, there was a span of 15 bases. The CDR3 contains 17 residues. The germline CDR1 and CDR2 sequences are MGHRA and YSYEKL.

The V call is TRBV5-1, the J call TRBJ2-5; D may be TRBD2 (5 bases). The germline CDR1 and CDR2 sequences are SGHRS and YFSETQ. This CDR3 has 14 amino acids. V was clipped by 4 bases and J by 4 bases, with 14 bases between them. The CDR3 sequence is CASSQTTAGETQYF. In DNA, the CDR3 is TGCGCCAGCAGCCAGACTACAGCTGGAGAGACCCAGTACTTC.

J is TRBJ1-2 and V is TRBV4-3, with TRBD1 matching over 8 bases. The CDR3 is 16 amino acids. Per germline, CDR1 LGHNA and CDR2 YSLEER. V was pared by 0 bases and J by 7 bases, with 10 bases of the junction left unmatched. CDR3 loop: CASSQDLRTGRGGYTF. CDR3 DNA: TGCGCCAGCAGCCAAGATCTGCGGACAGGGAGGGGTGGCTACACCTTC.

Here the CDR3 reads CASSLSRGSTNEKLFF. The CDR3, as DNA: TGTGCCAGCAGTCTCTCGAGAGGGTCAACTAATGAAAAACTGTTTTTT. The chain has TRBV2 and TRBJ1-4; D is uncertain. This CDR3 contains 16 residues. CDR1 SNHLY and CDR2 FYNNEI come from the germline V gene. The ends were cut back, 5 bases at V and 0 bases at J, with 13 bases in the middle.

The genes are TRBV7-9 and TRBJ1-3; the D is unclear. This CDR3 spans 14 amino acids. The V end lost 6 bases, the J end lost 0 bases, and 9 bases lay between the germline ends. Germline CDR1 SEHNR, CDR2 FQNEAQ (reference sequence). The CDR3, as DNA: TGTGCCAGCAGGGTACAGCTCTCTGGAAACACCATATATTTT. Translating it yields CASRVQLSGNTIYF.